Presented here are 16 T cell receptor beta chains from one specimen sequenced in a study of OX40 agonist ivuxolimab in advanced cancers. The protocol was immunoSEQ multiplex PCR, while the TCRdb copy is restricted to in-frame clones and leaves out a portion. Of around 84,000 clones in the sample, 94% are singletons; the top ten hold approximately 10%. This material consisted of CD4+ or CD8+ T cells sorted from blood, taken in a trial of the OX40 agonist ivuxolimab. The source of these receptors is an adult with an advanced solid tumor such as melanoma, head and neck, liver or kidney cancer.

This chain links TRBV4-1 with TRBJ2-2; the D call may be TRBD1 or TRBD2 (5 bases each). The CDR3 covers 15 residues. CDR1 is MGHRA, CDR2 YSYEKL, per germline. Trimming took off 4 bases at V and 2 bases at J, with 11 bases between the two ends. This CDR3 is CASSRGPLNTGELFF. The CDR3 DNA follows: TGCGCCAGCAGCCGGGGACCACTAAACACCGGGGAGCTGTTTTTT.

V and J are TRBV2 and TRBJ2-7; TRBD2 matches at 7 bases. Germline V CDR1 and CDR2: SNHLY, FYNNEI. The ends lost 6 bases at V and 5 bases at J; junction bases unmatched: 4. The CDR3 is 12 amino acids. CDR3 amino acids: CASSLRGNEQYF. The CDR3 nucleotides are TGTGCCAGCAGCCTGCGGGGGAACGAGCAGTACTTC.

The genes are TRBV2 and TRBJ1-5; no clear D gene. Between the trimmed V and J ends, which lost 3 bases and 7 bases, there was a span of 10 bases. This CDR3 is built from 13 residues. Germline V gives CDR1 SNHLY, CDR2 FYNNEI. CDR3 in DNA: TGTGCCAGCAGTGAGCGGCCCGGACAGCCCCAGCATTTT. It codes for CASSERPGQPQHF.

The J gene is TRBJ2-5, the V gene TRBV9; weak D call: TRBD2 (5 bases). The J call may be in error: the DNA end matches TRBJ2-7 better. This CDR3 region has 14 residues. The germline V gene encodes CDR1 SGDLS and CDR2 YYNGEE. CDR3 amino acids: CASSPSSPNYEQYF. The DNA of the CDR3 is TGTGCCAGCAGTCCTAGCTCCCCTAACTACGAGCAGTACTTC.

This clone was seen just once. This sequence joins TRBV28 and TRBJ2-7; 9 nucleotides agree with TRBD1. This CDR3 has 14 amino acids. Trimming at V came to 5 bases and at J to 1 base, leaving 3 bases not matched to a gene. CDR1 MDHEN and CDR2 SYDVKM come from the germline V gene. CDR3 region: CASSTGGTSYEQYF. As DNA, the CDR3 is TGTGCCAGCAGTACAGGGGGCACTTCCTACGAGCAGTACTTC.

This chain joins TRBV21-1 and TRBJ1-1. TRBV21-1 is a pseudogene locus. The CDR3 is 15 residues long. The CDR3 DNA follows: TGTGCCATGACCCGGCCGGGACGGGTAAACACTGAAGCTTTCTTT. Translating gives CAMTRPGRVNTEAFF.

On this clone itself: Other DNA sequences from this sample encode an identical CDR3 as well. The V and J genes are TRBV6-5 and TRBJ1-1; D is uncertain. The V end lost 0 bases, the J end lost 0 bases, and 2 bases lay between the germline ends. Germline V gene data show CDR1 as MNHEY and CDR2 as SVGAGI. The CDR3 sequence is 13 residues long. For the CDR3, the DNA is TGTGCCAGCAGTTACTCCTTGAACACTGAAGCTTTCTTT. Translating it yields CASSYSLNTEAFF.

The V call is TRBV27, the J call TRBJ2-4; D is ambiguous. The CDR3 contains 12 residues. The V gene's germline CDR1 is MNHEY and CDR2 SMNVEV (reference sequence). Trimming cost V 9 bases and J 0 bases, with 6 bases left between them. In nucleotides, the CDR3 is TGTGCCAGTGGGTTAGCCAAAAACATTCAGTACTTC. Protein: CASGLAKNIQYF.

The chain combines TRBV10-3 with TRBJ1-1; TRBD1 might be the D (6 bases). The CDR3 is 13 amino acids. V lost 1 base and J 6 bases, leaving 9 bases between the germline ends. Germline V lookup: CDR1 ENHRY, CDR2 SYGVKD. CDR3 protein: CAISEWGTSEAFF. The CDR3 bases are TGTGCCATCAGTGAGTGGGGGACATCTGAAGCTTTCTTT.

The genes are TRBV7-2 and TRBJ2-3; D not resolved. V was shortened by 1 base and J by 2 bases, with 10 bases between the two germline ends. The germline V gene has CDR1 SGHTA and CDR2 FQGNSA. This CDR3 has 15 residues. The chain's CDR3 is CASSLGVQLTDTQYF. CDR3 sequence (DNA): TGTGCCAGCAGCTTAGGGGTGCAGCTCACAGATACGCAGTATTTT.

This rearrangement joins TRBV5-1 to TRBJ1-2, with D maybe TRBD1 (6 bases). Trimming took 0 bases from V and 4 from J, leaving 10 bases between them. The germline V gene encodes CDR1 SGHRS and CDR2 YFSETQ. The CDR3 consists of 14 residues. The CDR3 loop is CASSLVDSAYGYTF. CDR3 DNA: TGCGCCAGCAGCTTGGTGGACAGTGCCTATGGCTACACCTTC.

The rearrangement joins TRBV27 to TRBJ2-5; 15 bases align to TRBD2. The CDR3 sequence is 15 residues long. CDR1 is MNHEY and CDR2 is SMNVEV in the germline V gene (reference sequence). Unmatched junction bases numbered 3, after V lost 4 bases and J lost 6 bases. DNA of the CDR3: TGTGCCAGCAGTTCGGGGACTAGCGGGAGGAAGACCCAGTACTTC. Protein: CASSSGTSGRKTQYF.

This chain links TRBV7-9 with TRBJ2-3, with D unresolved. Germline V gene sequence: CDR1 SEHNR, CDR2 FQNEAQ (reference sequence). Trimming stripped 1 base from V and 6 bases from J, with 17 bases between. CDR3 length: 16 amino acids. CDR3 DNA: TGTGCCAGCAGCTTAGTAGGAAGCTATATCATGGATACGCAGTATTTT. Residues: CASSLVGSYIMDTQYF.

The V call is TRBV9, the J call TRBJ2-7, with 7 bases that match TRBD2. The V segment lost 0 bases and the J segment 2 bases; nucleotides outside the gene matches: 5. The CDR3 loop spans 15 amino acids. The germline gives CDR1 SGDLS, CDR2 YYNGEE. CDR3 DNA: TGTGCCAGCAGCGTAGGGGGTCTAGCGGCCTACGAGCAGTACTTC. Protein: CASSVGGLAAYEQYF.

This clone showed up just once. DNA for the CDR3: TGTGCCAGCAGCCTGGGCCGAATCGATGAGCAGTTCTTC. Translation gives CASSLGRIDEQFF. The chain uses TRBV7-9 and TRBJ2-1; D is ambiguous. V lost 5 bases, J lost 8 bases, and 13 bases lay in between. Germline assignment: CDR1 SEHNR and CDR2 FQNEAQ (reference sequence). The length of the CDR3 is 13 residues.

V is TRBV2 and J is TRBJ2-3, with D unresolved. The V end lost 2 bases, the J end lost 1 base, and 4 bases lay between the germline ends. Germline lookup yields CDR1 SNHLY and CDR2 FYNNEI. This CDR3 contains 13 residues. CDR3 loop: CASSERRTDTQYF. CDR3 nucleotide sequence: TGTGCCAGCAGTGAAAGGCGCACAGATACGCAGTATTTT.